This T cell receptor beta chain was captured by sequencing in a study of T cell changes during pregnancy in multiple sclerosis. V was pared by 6 bases and J by 4 bases, with 12 bases between. Germline V gives CDR1 MNHEY, CDR2 SMNVEV (reference sequence). CDR3 length: 13 amino acids. Libraries were prepared by immunoSEQ multiplex PCR; TCRdb keeps only in-frame clonotypes and omits some of them. This table holds 25,000 to 35,000 clones, around 90% found once. This chain uses TRBV27 with TRBJ1-1; D possibly corresponds to TRBD1 (6 bases). The sequence derives from a female donor in good health, enrolled as a control in a pregnancy study. Specimen: CD4+ T cells from peripheral blood mononuclear cells, collected in the third trimester of pregnancy. For the CDR3, the DNA is TGTGCCAGCAGCCAGAGGGGGGGCACTGAAGCTTTCTTT. Protein product: CASSQRGGTEAFF.